The text below deals with one TCR beta chain. This sample stems from a study of control samples from healthy donors and cancer patients. The protocol was immunoSEQ multiplex PCR, while the TCRdb copy is restricted to in-frame clones and leaves out a portion. The data contain about 98,000 clones, just over 90% of them singletons. This CDR3 contains 16 residues. Trimming pared 1 base from V and 4 bases from J, leaving 17 bases between. CDR1 and CDR2 (germline): SGHRS, YFSETQ. The sequenced sample was blood. The TCR originated in a woman younger than 35 in good health. V gene TRBV5-1 combines with J gene TRBJ1-1; D perhaps matches TRBD1 (5 bases). The CDR3 coding sequence is TGCGCCAGCAGCTTGCGGGACGGGGGGAGTGGCACTGAAGCTTTCTTT. Translating gives CASSLRDGGSGTEAFF.